These 20 T cell receptor beta chains originate from one sample sequenced in a study of T cells in Graves' hyperthyroidism and ophthalmopathy. TCR beta CDR3 regions were amplified from RNA. HTBI primers were used for first-round RT-PCR of the TCR CDR3. TCRdb reprocessed the multiplex PCR reads with MiXCR, giving one entry per CDR3 protein. The table records about 410,000 distinct CDR3 sequences, 14% to 15% of them present only once. Material for sequencing was blood. The receptors derive from a man aged 18 to 30 with Graves' ophthalmopathy.

This clonotype turned up a few times. The CDR3, as DNA: TGCAGTGCGACCGGGACTAGCGGAGAAGGAGAGACCCAGTACTTC. This gives the protein CSATGTSGEGETQYF. This chain uses TRBV20-1 with TRBJ2-5; 11 nucleotides align to TRBD2. CDR1 and CDR2 (germline): DFQATT, SNEGSKA (reference sequence). The CDR3 loop spans 15 amino acids. The trim removed 6 bases at V and 4 bases at J, leaving 10 bases unmatched.

Ten or more counts support this clonotype. V usage is TRBV20-1 and J usage is TRBJ2-1; D uncertain. Germline CDR1 and CDR2: DFQATT and SNEGSKA (reference sequence). V lost 7 bases and J 4 bases, leaving 11 bases between the germline ends. The CDR3 is made up of 12 amino acids. The CDR3 spells CSVLGSYNEQFF. The CDR3 bases are TGCAGTGTGCTAGGGTCTTACAATGAGCAGTTCTTC.

Many counts were recorded for this clonotype. The chain joins TRBV3-1 to TRBJ1-6, with D unclear. The V end was cut by 1 base, the J end by 3 bases, with 7 bases between. Germline CDR1 and CDR2: LGHDT and YNNKEL (reference sequence). The CDR3 runs to 15 residues. The CDR3 coding sequence is TGTGCCAGCAGCCAAGGGGCAGGCTATAATTCACCCCTCCACTTT. It yields the protein CASSQGAGYNSPLHF.

This clonotype occurred many times. The rearrangement joins TRBV6-1 to TRBJ1-2, with D uncertain. The CDR3 is 14 amino acids. Trimming removed 1 base at V and 3 bases at J, with 9 bases between. Germline CDR1 MNHNS, CDR2 SASEGT. The CDR3: CASSEESSHYGYTF. CDR3 bases: TGTGCCAGCAGTGAAGAGAGCAGCCACTATGGCTACACCTTC.

This clonotype was recorded at least ten times. V and J are TRBV10-2 and TRBJ1-1; 8 bases map to TRBD1. In germline, CDR1 is WSHSY, CDR2 SAAADI. The V segment lost 4 bases and the J segment 1 base; nucleotides outside the gene matches: 20. The CDR3 is 20 residues long. CDR3 nucleotides: TGCGCCAGCAGTGGGCCCTCAGGGGGCGCCGAACAAGGGACGAACACTGAAGCTTTCTTT. Amino acid sequence: CASSGPSGGAEQGTNTEAFF.

This clonotype was detected only once. The rearrangement uses TRBV10-3 and TRBJ1-5, with 9 bases aligning to TRBD1. Germline CDR1 and CDR2: ENHRY and SYGVKD. The CDR3 is 15 amino acids. V lost 5 bases, J lost 0 bases, and 2 bases stayed unmatched. DNA of the CDR3: TGTGCCATCAGTCCGGGACAGGGTAGCAATCAGCCCCAGCATTTT. It yields the protein CAISPGQGSNQPQHF.

This chain joins TRBV29-1 and TRBJ2-7; 8 positions match TRBD2. The CDR3 loop spans 17 amino acids. CDR1 is SQVTM and CDR2 is ANQGSEA in the germline V gene. V lost 1 base, J lost 0 bases, and 11 bases stayed unmatched. The CDR3 spells CSVEARGREAHSYEQYF. The CDR3 bases are TGCAGCGTTGAAGCCCGGGGGCGGGAGGCCCACTCCTACGAGCAGTACTTC.

This clonotype turned up a few times. V usage is TRBV4-1 and J usage is TRBJ2-2; no clear D. The ends were cut back, 4 bases at V and 3 bases at J, with 9 bases in the middle. Germline V gene sequence: CDR1 MGHRA, CDR2 YSYEKL. The CDR3 runs 14 residues. The CDR3 sequence is CASSPYSDTGELFF. The DNA for the CDR3 is TGCGCCAGCAGCCCCTACAGCGACACCGGGGAGCTGTTTTTT.

The chain recombines TRBV5-4 with TRBJ1-2, with 7 bases fitting TRBD1. The CDR3 totals 18 residues. Trimming took 2 bases from V and 0 from J; bases not matched to a gene: 13. The germline V gene encodes CDR1 SGHNT and CDR2 YYREEE (reference sequence). CDR3 sequence reads: CASSFGGQTFLSNYGYTF. CDR3 bases: TGTGCCAGCAGCTTCGGGGGACAGACCTTTCTATCTAACTATGGCTACACCTTC.

The sample holds a few counts of this clonotype. CDR3 DNA: TGTGCCAGCAGCCCGCGGGTGGGAGCTGAAGCTTTCTTT. It codes for CASSPRVGAEAFF. The chain is built from TRBV13 and TRBJ1-1; D not certain. Germline-derived CDR1 and CDR2 are PRHDT and FYEKMQ (reference sequence). The CDR3 contains 13 residues. The V end was cut by 5 bases, the J end by 6 bases, with 13 bases between.

This clonotype was seen many times. CDR3 DNA: TGTGCCAGCAGTGGGTCGCGGGATACGCAGTATTTT. Amino acids: CASSGSRDTQYF. The chain uses TRBV6-1 and TRBJ2-3; D is unclear. The CDR3 extends over 12 amino acids. Trimming shortened V by 4 bases and J by 6 bases, and 8 bases separated the two germline ends. CDR1 is MNHNS and CDR2 is SASEGT in the germline V gene.

V usage is TRBV3-1 and J usage is TRBJ1-2; TRBD1 matches at 8 bases. The CDR3 covers 19 residues. Unmatched junction bases numbered 13, after V lost 1 base and J lost 0 bases. Germline assignment: CDR1 LGHDT and CDR2 YNNKEL (reference sequence). This CDR3 is CASSQGAGGYLPSNYGYTF. The CDR3 nucleotides read TGTGCCAGCAGCCAAGGGGCAGGGGGCTATCTCCCGTCTAACTATGGCTACACCTTC. Complete variable domain (other parts from reference TRBV3-1 and TRBJ1-2): DTAVSQTPKYLVTQMGNDKSIKCEQNLGHDTMYWYKQDSKKFLKIMFSYNNKELIINETVPNRFSPKSPDKAHLNLHINSLELGDSAVYFCASSQGAGGYLPSNYGYTFGSGTRLTVV.

The rearrangement uses TRBV19 and TRBJ1-4; TRBD1 is a possible D gene (6 bases). V lost 4 bases and J lost 6, with 12 bases in between. The CDR3 extends over 14 amino acids. The germline CDR1 and CDR2 sequences are LNHDA and SQIVND (reference sequence). Written as DNA, the CDR3 is TGTGCCAGTAGTAGCAGGGGTTTGGATGAAAAACTGTTTTTT. Its protein product is CASSSRGLDEKLFF.

This chain connects TRBV29-1 to TRBJ1-4, with TRBD1 as a possible D gene (5 bases). The germline V gene has CDR1 SQVTM and CDR2 ANQGSEA. The CDR3 has 11 amino acids. The V gene lost 4 bases and the J gene lost 13 bases, with 13 bases spanning the gap. In DNA form, the CDR3 reads TGCAGCGTTGTTTGGGCAGGGACACTGTTTTTT. Translating it yields CSVVWAGTLFF.

The chain carries TRBV10-3 and TRBJ2-7; 9 bases line up with TRBD1. The germline gives CDR1 ENHRY, CDR2 SYGVKD. V was clipped by 0 bases and J by 1 base; unmatched bases: 13. The CDR3 consists of 19 residues. The CDR3 nucleotides are TGTGCCATCAGTGAGTCTTTTAGCTGGGGGACAGGGAAATCCTACGAGCAGTACTTC. It yields the protein CAISESFSWGTGKSYEQYF.

In this sample, this clonotype turned up many times. The V call is TRBV29-1, the J call TRBJ2-5; 7 positions match TRBD1. With V trimmed by 4 bases and J by 2 bases, 4 bases remained unmatched. The CDR3 covers 13 residues. CDR1 is SQVTM, CDR2 ANQGSEA, per germline. The CDR3, as DNA: TGCAGCGTTGCACAGGGGCGTCAAGAGACCCAGTACTTC. Amino acid sequence: CSVAQGRQETQYF.

This clonotype was seen many times. The J gene is TRBJ2-7, the V gene TRBV11-1, with 9 bases fitting TRBD1. The V segment lost 5 bases and the J segment 1 base; nucleotides outside the gene matches: 6. The CDR3 covers 15 residues. Germline values: CDR1 SGHAT, CDR2 FQDESV (reference sequence). The CDR3 nucleotides read TGTGCCAGCAGCAACCCCGGGACAGGGTCCTACGAGCAGTACTTC. It yields the protein CASSNPGTGSYEQYF.

At least ten counts were recorded for this clonotype. The chain recombines TRBV7-6 with TRBJ2-3; tentative D call: TRBD1 (8 bases). V lost 5 bases, J lost 0 bases, and 15 bases lay in between. The germline CDR1 and CDR2 sequences are SGHVS and FNYEAQ. This CDR3 region has 16 residues. This CDR3 is CASSGEGDRSTDTQYF. In DNA, the CDR3 is TGTGCCAGCAGCGGGGAGGGGGACAGGAGCACAGATACGCAGTATTTT.

There are many counts of this clonotype. The V gene is TRBV11-2, the J gene TRBJ2-1, with a weak D call TRBD2 (7 bases). The CDR3 is made up of 14 amino acids. The germline CDR1 and CDR2 sequences are SGHAT and FQNNGV. The V and J ends lost 3 bases and 10 bases respectively, with 16 bases between them. Here the CDR3 DNA reads TGTGCCAGCAGCTTTGGGTTTGGGGGGGCCGAGCAGTTCTTC. Its translation is CASSFGFGGAEQFF.

In its sample, this clonotype was seen many times. This chain joins TRBV10-3 and TRBJ1-1, with TRBD1 identical over 9 bases. The junction had 10 bases not matched to a gene; V was cut back by 3 bases and J by 5 bases. This CDR3 comprises 16 residues. Germline values: CDR1 ENHRY, CDR2 SYGVKD. The CDR3 coding sequence is TGTGCCATCAGTGATCCTCTACAGGGGGCGCGGACTGAAGCTTTCTTT. Translated, it gives CAISDPLQGARTEAFF.